A single T cell receptor (beta chain) is shown here with its context. As yet, its antigen is unknown. This record comes from a study of CD8 T cells in ankylosing spondylitis. Study conclusions and caveats: Disease-linked clones were found to be CD8+ and relatively rare in peripheral blood. Within ankylosing spondylitis blood, a TCR beta motif made up of roughly eight highly homologous variants appeared to be characteristic. The clones that were linked to disease were reported to be significantly enriched in matched synovial fluid samples from ankylosing spondylitis patients.

Molecular-barcoded quantitative 5'-RACE produced these TCR beta libraries. TCRdb passed the 5' RACE reads through MiXCR, listing each CDR3 protein once. The repertoire holds approximately 540,000 distinct CDR3 sequences, roughly 12% seen once, with approximately 7% in the top ten. Sequencing was carried out using blood, either unsorted or a sorted T cell fraction (not recorded which). The clonotype was recovered from a male donor with ankylosing spondylitis.

The CDR3 protein is CASSPPEGGAVNGELFF. The DNA for the CDR3 is TGTGCCAGCAGCCCGCCCGAGGGGGGGGCGGTAAACGGGGAGCTGTTTTTT. The chain employs TRBV7-8 and TRBJ2-2; possibly TRBD2 for D (7 bases). There are 17 residues in the CDR3. Germline CDR1 and CDR2: SGHVS and FQNEAQ. Trimming removed 5 bases at V and 7 bases at J, with 23 bases between.